Listed below are T cell receptor beta chains from one sample, sequenced in a study of shared clonotypes between healthy human individuals. Assay used: immunoSEQ multiplex PCR; TCRdb lists only in-frame clones, some missing. The repertoire includes fewer than 650,000 clones, around 80% of them detected once, and about 11% sits in the top ten. What was sequenced was PBMCs. The receptors originated from a woman between 40 and 55 years old in good health. Some clones in this sample may be carry-over from other donors' samples. CDR3s include the opening cysteine and the closing phenylalanine or tryptophan.

length: 15
J: TRBJ2-1
V: TRBV10-3
CDR3: CAQGTPQDGHNEQFF

length: 15
J: TRBJ1-3
V: TRBV18
CDR3: CASSPTYRDGNTIYF

length: 15
J: TRBJ1-2
V: TRBV5-6
CDR3: CASSRWLKGRHGYTF

length: 17
J: TRBJ2-3
V: TRBV2
CDR3: CASRVGTSGSGTDTQYF

length: 13
J: TRBJ2-7
V: TRBV6-5
CDR3: CASSSPLTRTGGF

length: 13
J: TRBJ1-4
V: TRBV15
CDR3: CATSQGVGEKLFF

length: 16
J: TRBJ2-1
V: TRBV7-9
CDR3: CASSLSPAGGRNEQFF

length: 15
J: TRBJ1-6
V: TRBV18
CDR3: CASSPGPAKNSPLHF

length: 16
J: TRBJ1-3
V: TRBV7-2
CDR3: CASSLVPSGAGNTIYF

length: 13
J: TRBJ2-3
V: TRBV7-2
CDR3: CASSADSTDTQYF

length: 14
J: TRBJ2-4
V: TRBV6-1
CDR3: CASSQGLAKNIQYF

length: 14
J: TRBJ2-6
V: TRBV28
CDR3: CASSWDSGANVLTF

length: 14
J: TRBJ1-2
V: TRBV28
CDR3: CASSSYQGHYGYTF

length: 14
J: TRBJ2-7
V: TRBV14
CDR3: CASSQETTTGEQYF

length: 17
J: TRBJ2-1
V: TRBV5-1
CDR3: CASSMGTSGDPTNEQFF

length: 15
J: TRBJ1-1
V: TRBV7-3
CDR3: CASSSGTGANTEAFF

length: 15
J: TRBJ2-3
V: TRBV14
CDR3: CASSTRTAWTDTQYF

length: 12
J: TRBJ2-1
V: TRBV7-3
CDR3: CASSNSGGEQFF

length: 14
J: TRBJ2-1
V: TRBV28
CDR3: CASSSPGEYNEQFF

length: 16
J: TRBJ2-7
V: TRBV11-2
CDR3: CASSLGRTGSSYEQYF

length: 13
J: TRBJ2-5
V: TRBV18
CDR3: CASTSGSKETQYF

length: 15
J: TRBJ2-3
V: TRBV25-1
CDR3: CASSTGGTVTDTQYF

length: 16
J: TRBJ2-3
V: TRBV5-1
CDR3: CASSLERGGRPGTQYF

length: 15
J: TRBJ2-1
V: TRBV9
CDR3: CASSSLGASYNEQFF

length: 17
J: TRBJ2-2
V: TRBV10-3
CDR3: CAISNHGGGRGTGELFF

length: 16
J: TRBJ2-6
V: TRBV27
CDR3: CASSKPEGWGANVLTF

length: 15
J: TRBJ2-3
V: TRBV25-1
CDR3: CASSESGLGGDTQYF

length: 15
J: TRBJ1-2
V: TRBV5-1
CDR3: CASSSSGHSNYGYTF

length: 14
J: TRBJ1-1
V: TRBV4-3
CDR3: CASSQGGTGGEAFF

length: 14
J: TRBJ2-7
V: TRBV7-9
CDR3: CASSLGTAWAEQYF